The TCR beta chain described here comes from a study of T cells in Graves' hyperthyroidism and ophthalmopathy. Turning to the study itself: Peripheral blood was taken when the disease was first diagnosed, before any treatment began.

Germline assignment: CDR1 MNHNY and CDR2 SVGAGI (reference sequence). CDR3 length: 16 residues. There were TCR beta CDR3 regions amplified from RNA transcripts. HTBI primers were the set used in a first-round RT-PCR of the TCR CDR3. A single record per CDR3 protein comes from TCRdb applying MiXCR to the multiplex PCR reads. Here the sample spans fewer than 350,000 distinct CDR3 sequences, 13% being singletons. Comments on this clonotype: The antigen remains undetermined. Compared with germline, one end of the junction differs, possibly owing to a read error.

Findings and caveats of the study: The model anticipated ophthalmopathy a median approximately six months pre-onset.

Hyperthyroidism patients were newly diagnosed, had disease duration under 2 months, and were aged 18 to 65 years. The V call is TRBV6-6, the J call TRBJ1-6; maybe TRBD1 (5 bases). The material sequenced was blood. The receptor was derived from a woman aged 25 to 39 with Graves' hyperthyroidism that later progressed to Graves' ophthalmopathy. CDR3 amino acids: CASGYQGVQGTSPLHF. In nucleotides, the CDR3 is TGTGCCAGCGGTTACCAAGGGGTGCAAGGTACCTCACCCCTCCACTTT.